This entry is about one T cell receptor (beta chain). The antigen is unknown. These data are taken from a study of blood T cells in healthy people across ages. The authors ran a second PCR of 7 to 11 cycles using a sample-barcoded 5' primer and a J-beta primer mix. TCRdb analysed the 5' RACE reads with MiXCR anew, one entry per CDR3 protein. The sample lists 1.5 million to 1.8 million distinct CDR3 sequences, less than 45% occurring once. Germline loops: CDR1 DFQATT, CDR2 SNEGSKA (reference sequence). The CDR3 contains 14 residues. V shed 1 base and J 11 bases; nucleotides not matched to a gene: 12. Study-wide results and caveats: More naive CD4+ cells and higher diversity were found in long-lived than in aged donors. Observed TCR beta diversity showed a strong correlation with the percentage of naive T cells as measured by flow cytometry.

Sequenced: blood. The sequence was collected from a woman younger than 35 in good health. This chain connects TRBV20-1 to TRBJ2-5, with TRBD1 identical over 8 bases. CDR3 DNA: TGCAGTGCTAGAGCGAGACAGGGGTTTGTCGGGCAGTACTTC. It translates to CSARARQGFVGQYF.